These T cell receptor beta chains were read from a single sample in a study of blood T cell repertoires in COVID-19. TCRdb's copy holds only in-frame clones and misses some; the assay was immunoSEQ multiplex PCR. The sample shows roughly 56,000 clones, around 86% of them seen only once. The source material was peripheral blood. The receptors shown here come from a human donor in a cohort sampled during active COVID-19. The conserved cysteine and the conserved F or W are not part of the CDR3 here.

j_call v_call cdr3_aa
TRBJ2-7 TRBV27 ASSLFKSGRALGEQY
TRBJ2-7 TRBV29-1 SVVRVTEQY
TRBJ2-2 TRBV5-4 ASSSRDREFGELF
TRBJ2-3 TRBV7-9 ASSAGLAGVADTQY
TRBJ2-7 TRBV6-5 ASIRLAGGYEQY
TRBJ2-4 TRBV24-1 ATSDSAPGIQY
TRBJ2-1 TRBV28 ASSFRFNRGLHYNEQF
TRBJ1-1 TRBV5-6 ASSRDRGQNTAF
TRBJ2-1 TRBV6-5 ASSRRTSGYNEQF
TRBJ2-1 TRBV7-3 ASSQTSGEGNEQF
TRBJ2-7 TRBV11-2 ASSLAGTTTYEQY
TRBJ2-2 TRBV18 ASSPAGVSTGELF
TRBJ2-5 TRBV5-1 ASKGGTSVTQY